This is a list of T cell receptor beta chains from one sample in a study of vaccination effects on CD4 cells after COVID-19. No antigens are known for them. Measured with immunoSEQ multiplex PCR; TCRdb has only the in-frame clones, and not every one. The sample consists of tens of thousands of clones, about three quarters of them appearing once. This specimen consisted of CD4+ T cells from PBMCs cultured with HCoV-NL63 spike peptides, obtained after COVID-19 vaccination. The source of these receptors is a human donor who received a COVID-19 vaccine. The CDR3 runs from the conserved cysteine through the conserved F or W. The D gene is left open where the match is weak. Only part of the rows carry a size: once, few, many, or a class if the clone is expanded.

CSGRGGTSGADEQFF	TGCAGCGGGCGCGGAGGTACTAGCGGGGCCGATGAGCAGTTCTTC	-	TRBD2	15	TRBV29-1	TRBJ2-1
CASSQDRVGGQYF	TGCGCCAGCAGCCAAGATCGGGTAGGGGGCCAGTACTTC	once	-	13	TRBV4-1	TRBJ2-5
CASSASGRGHEQYF	TGTGCCAGCAGCGCGAGCGGGAGAGGTCACGAGCAGTACTTC	-	TRBD2	14	TRBV7-2	TRBJ2-7
CASSSAGTGSHEQYF	TGTGCCAGCAGTTCCGCCGGGACAGGGTCGCACGAGCAGTACTTC	-	TRBD1	15	TRBV28	TRBJ2-7
CASSERVLTGNTIYF	TGCGCCAGCAGTGAAAGGGTCCTCACTGGAAACACCATATATTTT	-	-	15	TRBV10-2	TRBJ1-3
CASSRSMAGGRNEQFF	TGTGCCAGCAGCCGTTCCATGGCGGGGGGGCGCAATGAGCAGTTCTTC	-	TRBD2	16	TRBV3-1/TRBV3-2	TRBJ2-1
CASSEFGGRANNEQFF	TGTGCCAGCAGTGAATTTGGCGGGAGGGCCAACAATGAGCAGTTCTTC	-	TRBD2	16	TRBV6-1	TRBJ2-1
CASSSGPIGTEAFF	TGTGCCAGCAGCTCTGGGCCCATTGGGACTGAAGCTTTCTTT	-	-	14	TRBV4-2	TRBJ1-1
CASSLDGRASSTDTQYF	TGTGCCAGCAGCTTGGATGGGCGGGCCTCTAGCACAGATACGCAGTATTTT	-	-	17	TRBV5-4	TRBJ2-3
CASSRGANTEAFF	TGTGCCAGCTCCAGGGGAGCGAACACTGAAGCTTTCTTT	-	-	13	TRBV11-3	TRBJ1-1
CASSYGQKLGNTIYF	TGTGCCAGCAGTTACGGGCAGAAACTGGGAAACACCATATATTTT	-	-	15	TRBV6-5	TRBJ1-3
CASRHGTSGRVSYNEQFF	TGCGCCAGCAGGCACGGGACTAGCGGGAGGGTGTCCTACAATGAGCAGTTCTTC	few	TRBD2	18	TRBV4-1	TRBJ2-1
CATSDSRQGDVTEAFF	TGTGCCACCAGTGATTCCAGACAGGGAGATGTCACTGAAGCTTTCTTT	-	TRBD1	16	TRBV24-1	TRBJ1-1
CASSLMQGLRQYGYTF	TGTGCCAGCAGCTTGATGCAGGGCCTGAGGCAGTATGGCTACACCTTC	-	-	16	TRBV5-4	TRBJ1-2
CASSYRAPEGPDEQFF	TGTGCCAGCAGTTACAGAGCTCCAGAGGGGCCCGATGAGCAGTTCTTC	-	-	16	TRBV6-5	TRBJ2-1
CASSQVSVREPNEKLFF	TGCGCCAGCAGCCAAGTCTCAGTCAGGGAGCCTAATGAAAAACTGTTTTTT	-	-	17	TRBV4-1	TRBJ1-4
CASNGGVRSGYTF	TGTGCCAGTAATGGAGGGGTGAGAAGTGGCTACACCTTC	few	-	13	TRBV7-9	TRBJ1-2
CASRPQGGEQFF	TGTGCCAGCCGCCCCCAAGGTGGTGAGCAGTTCTTC	-	-	12	TRBV11-2	TRBJ2-1
CASSQGGSGILNSPLHF	TGTGCCAGCAGCCAAGGAGGGTCAGGGATACTTAATTCACCCCTCCACTTT	few	-	17	TRBV3-1/TRBV3-2	TRBJ1-6
CASSYYIDREVTF	TGTGCCAGCAGCTACTATATAGACAGGGAAGTCACCTTC	large	TRBD1	13	TRBV7-2	TRBJ1-2
CASSEAVKRGGYTGELFF	TGTGCCAGCAGTGAAGCGGTGAAGCGGGGGGGTTACACCGGGGAGCTGTTTTTT	-	TRBD2	18	TRBV2	TRBJ2-2
CASSPLESFSYEQYF	TGTGCCAGCTCACCTTTGGAGAGTTTCTCCTACGAGCAGTACTTC	-	-	15	TRBV18	TRBJ2-7
CASSRQSQETQYF	TGTGCCAGCAGCCGACAGAGCCAAGAGACCCAGTACTTC	-	-	13	TRBV12-3/TRBV12-4	TRBJ2-5
CASSRRFGYEQYF	TGTGCCAGCAGTCGCCGCTTTGGCTACGAGCAGTACTTC	-	-	13	TRBV12-3/TRBV12-4	TRBJ2-7
CASSPRGRIKEGYTF	TGTGCCAGCAGCCCCCGCGGCAGAATAAAAGAAGGCTACACCTTC	-	-	15	TRBV16	TRBJ1-2
CASSPFEGISNEQFF	TGCGCCAGCAGCCCCTTTGAGGGGATTAGCAATGAGCAGTTCTTC	few	-	15	TRBV4-1	TRBJ2-1
CASSAVAGGRLDEQFF	TGTGCCAGCAGCGCCGTGGCGGGGGGGCGACTCGATGAGCAGTTCTTC	-	TRBD2	16	TRBV7-9	TRBJ2-1
CASSITPGQGYNEQFF	TGCGCCAGCAGCATCACCCCGGGACAGGGTTACAATGAGCAGTTCTTC	few	TRBD1	16	TRBV5-1	TRBJ2-1
CATYAGGGGTEAFF	TGTGCCACCTACGCAGGAGGGGGCGGGACTGAAGCTTTCTTT	-	TRBD1	14	TRBV18	TRBJ1-1
CASTLPGGHGYTF	TGTGCCAGCACCCTTCCAGGGGGCCATGGCTACACCTTC	-	TRBD1	13	TRBV12-3/TRBV12-4	TRBJ1-2
CASSPPLLAGTKNIQYF	TGTGCCAGCTCACCACCGTTGCTAGCGGGCACCAAAAACATTCAGTACTTC	-	TRBD2	17	TRBV18	TRBJ2-4
CASSESQDYGYTF	TGTGCCAGCAGTGAAAGCCAGGACTATGGCTACACCTTC	-	-	13	TRBV2	TRBJ1-2
CASSLRGGVADTQYF	TGTGCCAGCAGCTTAAGAGGGGGCGTCGCAGATACGCAGTATTTT	-	TRBD1	15	TRBV11-3	TRBJ2-3
CASSSNKNSPLHF	TGTGCCAGCAGCTCTAATAAGAATTCACCCCTCCACTTT	-	-	13	TRBV3-1/TRBV3-2	TRBJ1-6
CASRAPGVTEAFF	TGTGCCAGCAGGGCCCCAGGGGTCACTGAAGCTTTCTTT	-	-	13	TRBV25-1	TRBJ1-1
CASSLGLGAASTDTQYF	TGTGCCAGCAGCTTGGGGTTGGGCGCCGCCAGCACAGATACGCAGTATTTT	-	-	17	TRBV5-4	TRBJ2-3
CASSPRTGAVAGEKLFF	TGTGCCAGCTCACCGCGGACAGGGGCCGTCGCAGGGGAAAAACTGTTTTTT	-	TRBD1	17	TRBV18	TRBJ1-4
CASSVGSGRGEKLFF	TGTGCCAGCAGCGTCGGGTCGGGGAGGGGCGAAAAACTGTTTTTT	few	-	15	TRBV9	TRBJ1-4
CASSPQGATYEQYF	TGTGCCAGCAGTCCCCAGGGGGCTACCTACGAGCAGTACTTC	-	TRBD1	14	TRBV6-5	TRBJ2-7
CAISESKAGSEQYF	TGTGCCATCAGTGAGTCGAAGGCGGGATCCGAGCAGTACTTC	-	-	14	TRBV10-3	TRBJ2-7
CASRDRGWGTNEKLFF	TGTGCCAGCAGGGACAGGGGGTGGGGAACTAATGAAAAACTGTTTTTT	-	TRBD1	16	TRBV28	TRBJ1-4
CSASPQVEEKLFF	TGCAGTGCTAGTCCCCAGGTTGAAGAAAAACTGTTTTTT	-	-	13	TRBV20-1	TRBJ1-4
CASSLSRRDGYTF	TGCGCCAGCAGCTTATCCCGTCGGGATGGCTACACCTTC	-	-	13	TRBV5-1	TRBJ1-2
CASSFIDQPQHF	TGTGCCAGCAGTTTTATAGATCAGCCCCAGCATTTT	few	-	12	TRBV27	TRBJ1-5
CASSLTELANEQYF	TGTGCCAGCAGCTTAACGGAGCTAGCCAACGAGCAGTACTTC	medium-sized	-	14	TRBV7-8	TRBJ2-7
CASSFLQQASGANVLTF	TGTGCCAGCTCTTTTTTACAGCAAGCCTCTGGGGCCAACGTCCTGACTTTC	-	-	17	TRBV18	TRBJ2-6
CSVTGAYEQYF	TGCAGCGTCACAGGAGCCTACGAGCAGTACTTC	-	-	11	TRBV29-1	TRBJ2-7
CASSVGTFERAFF	TGTGCCAGCAGCGTAGGGACCTTTGAACGAGCTTTCTTT	-	-	13	TRBV9	TRBJ1-1
CASSQRTGALNTEAFF	TGCGCCAGCAGCCAACGCACCGGGGCCTTGAACACTGAAGCTTTCTTT	-	-	16	TRBV4-1	TRBJ1-1
CASSPVPGANTEAFF	TGTGCCAGCAGCCCCGTGCCGGGGGCGAACACTGAAGCTTTCTTT	-	-	15	TRBV7-6	TRBJ1-1
CASRAQGTGELFF	TGTGCCAGCAGGGCACAGGGGACCGGGGAGCTGTTTTTT	-	TRBD1	13	TRBV2	TRBJ2-2
CASSLTADTGELFF	TGTGCCAGCAGTCTCACGGCTGACACCGGGGAGCTGTTTTTT	few	-	14	TRBV6-5	TRBJ2-2
CASSFTGRDNYGYTF	TGTGCCAGCAGCTTTACGGGGAGGGACAACTATGGCTACACCTTC	-	-	15	TRBV7-2	TRBJ1-2
CAWGQMNTEAFF	TGTGCCTGGGGACAGATGAACACTGAAGCTTTCTTT	-	-	12	TRBV30	TRBJ1-1
CASSTGTRHSYF	TGTGCCAGCAGTACCGGGACTAGACATAGTTACTTC	few	TRBD2	12	TRBV2	TRBJ2-4